This T cell receptor beta chain comes out of a study of glioma-infiltrating T cells after dendritic cell vaccination. The wider study: Patients had newly diagnosed or recurrent glioblastoma and received dendritic cell vaccines.

Input was approximately 2.1 ug genomic DNA, or all available if less. Primers: 60 V beta forward and 13 J beta reverse. Profiling relied on immunoSEQ multiplex PCR, and the TCRdb table lists in-frame clones only, not all of them. This table holds around 92,000 clones, about 85% found once. Indicated time point: after dendritic cell vaccination, including at tumor progression/relapse. This clone was observed once. V lost 1 base and J lost 8, with 15 bases in between. The CDR3 length is 14 residues. Germline V gives CDR1 SGHDT, CDR2 YYEEEE. This chain uses TRBV5-6 with TRBJ1-2; D not certain. The sample consisted of blood, taken after dendritic cell vaccination. This receptor was identified in a human donor with glioblastoma. CDR3: CASSLLRRIYGYTF. Here the CDR3 DNA reads TGTGCCAGCAGCTTGCTTCGGAGGATTTACGGCTACACCTTC.